This entry lists 23 T cell receptor beta chains sequenced from one sample in a study of OX40 agonist ivuxolimab in advanced cancers. Data came from immunoSEQ multiplex PCR; TCRdb stores just in-frame clones and leaves some out. Altogether tens of thousands of clones are present, approximately 84% being singletons, with the ten largest covering about 15%. This sample comprised CD4+ or CD8+ T cells sorted from blood, obtained in a trial of the OX40 agonist ivuxolimab. These receptors were taken from an adult with an advanced solid tumor such as melanoma, head and neck, liver or kidney cancer.

The V and J genes are TRBV5-4 and TRBJ1-1; D is unclear. Germline V gives CDR1 SGHNT, CDR2 YYREEE (reference sequence). The CDR3 runs to 14 residues. V lost 0 bases to trimming and J lost 4 bases, with 10 bases between them. The CDR3 here is CASSLGLLGTEAFF. The CDR3 DNA reads as TGTGCCAGCAGCTTGGGGCTTCTGGGCACTGAAGCTTTCTTT.

The V call is TRBV9, the J call TRBJ2-1, with D perhaps matching TRBD2 (6 bases). CDR3 length: 15 amino acids. Trimming took 2 bases from V and 2 from J, leaving 11 bases between them. The germline V gene has CDR1 SGDLS and CDR2 YYNGEE. This CDR3 reads CASSVSGLTYNEQFF. CDR3 nucleotide sequence: TGTGCCAGCAGCGTTAGCGGTCTTACCTACAATGAGCAGTTCTTC.

The V call is TRBV19, the J call TRBJ2-1; 7 bases are a match to TRBD2. The V gene's germline CDR1 is LNHDA and CDR2 SQIVND (reference sequence). V trimming: 3 bases; J trimming: 1 base; junction bases outside the gene matches: 3. This CDR3 comprises 15 residues. DNA of the CDR3: TGTGCCAGTAGTATCGGGGGGAATTCCTACAATGAGCAGTTCTTC. It codes for CASSIGGNSYNEQFF.

The chain links TRBV7-2 to TRBJ1-1, with D unresolved. Germline CDR1 reads SGHTA; CDR2 reads FQGNSA. CDR3 length: 12 residues. Trimming cost V 2 bases and J 6 bases, with 7 bases left between them. CDR3 amino acids: CASSLSIAEAFF. CDR3 nucleotide sequence: TGTGCCAGCAGCTTATCCATCGCTGAAGCTTTCTTT.

The chain uses TRBV7-6 and TRBJ1-2, with D maybe TRBD1 (5 bases). The CDR3 covers 15 residues. V lost 4 bases and J lost 5, with 17 bases in between. Germline assignment: CDR1 SGHVS and CDR2 FNYEAQ. The CDR3 reads CASSSNPGRAYGYTF. DNA for the CDR3: TGTGCCAGCAGCTCAAACCCGGGCAGGGCGTATGGCTACACCTTC.

A note on this clone: A read error may account for a junction end that differs from germline. CDR3 bases: TGTGCCAGCAGCTCCCGGACTAGCGGTTACCCCTCCAACGAGCAGTACTTC. It specifies CASSSRTSGYPSNEQYF. V is TRBV7-8 and J is TRBJ2-7, with 10 bases identical to TRBD2. The germline V gene has CDR1 SGHVS and CDR2 FQNEAQ. The length of the CDR3 is 17 residues.

The CDR3 spells CASSLARGPNPNQPQHF. CDR3 nucleotide sequence: TGTGCCAGCAGCTTAGCGCGGGGACCAAATCCCAATCAGCCCCAGCATTTT. The chain joins TRBV7-8 to TRBJ1-5, with D tentatively TRBD1 (5 bases). Trimming pared 0 bases from V and 3 bases from J, leaving 15 bases between. Germline V gene data show CDR1 as SGHVS and CDR2 as FQNEAQ. This CDR3 has 17 residues.

The DNA of the CDR3 is TGCAGCGTTGTGGAACGGGACAGCTCCTACGAGCAGTACTTC. Its protein is CSVVERDSSYEQYF. The chain employs TRBV29-1 and TRBJ2-7, with 7 bases fitting TRBD1. The germline V gene has CDR1 SQVTM and CDR2 ANQGSEA. After removal of 4 bases from V and 0 bases from J, the junction contained 6 bases not matched to a gene. The CDR3 spans 14 residues.

In DNA, the CDR3 is TGTGCCAGCAGCCAAGATTACGCCGGCCCTACCGAGCAGTACTTC. As protein: CASSQDYAGPTEQYF. The chain combines TRBV14 with TRBJ2-7; no reliable D call. Germline CDR1 SGHDN, CDR2 FVKESK. V lost 0 bases to trimming and J lost 6 bases, with 15 bases between them. There are 15 residues in the CDR3.

The V gene is TRBV6-5, the J gene TRBJ2-2; possibly TRBD1 for D (5 bases). This CDR3 has 15 residues. Trimming took 1 base from V and 4 from J, leaving 10 bases between them. The V gene's germline CDR1 is MNHEY and CDR2 SVGAGI. The CDR3 DNA follows: TGTGCCAGCAGTTACTGGGGCAGGAGCACCGGGGAGCTGTTTTTT. Protein: CASSYWGRSTGELFF.

As DNA, the CDR3 is TGTGCCGCAGAAACCGCTCGGGGTGGCTACACCTTC. Its translation is CAAETARGGYTF. The rearrangement joins TRBV10-3 to TRBJ1-2; D call uncertain. Trimming shortened V by 11 bases and J by 7 bases, and 17 bases separated the two germline ends. In germline, CDR1 is ENHRY, CDR2 SYGVKD. The CDR3 totals 12 residues.

This chain links TRBV27 with TRBJ1-2, with D possibly TRBD1 on 5 matching bases. CDR1 is MNHEY, CDR2 SMNVEV, per germline (reference sequence). The CDR3 contains 13 residues. Here the CDR3 reads CASNTGRLGGYTF. CDR3 nucleotide sequence: TGTGCTTCTAATACAGGACGCCTTGGTGGCTACACCTTC.

This chain links TRBV6-6 with TRBJ2-3; 8 nucleotides align to TRBD1. V lost 6 bases, J lost 1 base, and 9 bases stayed unmatched. This CDR3 comprises 16 residues. The germline V gene has CDR1 MNHNY and CDR2 SVGAGI (reference sequence). CDR3 in DNA: TGTGCCAGCAGCCAGGGGGCCGTGTCGGGCACAGATACGCAGTATTTT. Translation gives CASSQGAVSGTDTQYF.

The V gene is TRBV5-8, the J gene TRBJ1-2, with 9 bases matching TRBD1. The length of the CDR3 is 14 residues. Trimming removed 5 bases from V and 4 bases from J; junction bases left unmatched: 6. CDR1 is SGHTS and CDR2 is YDEGEE in the germline V gene. CDR3 nucleotide sequence: TGTGCCAGCAGTACCGGGACAGGGAGCTATGGCTACACCTTC. It specifies CASSTGTGSYGYTF.

The V call is TRBV5-8, the J call TRBJ2-5, with a tentative D call TRBD2 (7 bases). There are 13 residues in the CDR3. The V end lost 7 bases, the J end lost 4 bases, and 14 bases lay between the germline ends. Germline V gene sequence: CDR1 SGHTS, CDR2 YDEGEE. Here the CDR3 reads CASPSGGGETQYF. CDR3 in DNA: TGTGCCAGCCCCTCGGGGGGCGGAGAGACCCAGTACTTC. The full variable domain, rest sourced from reference TRBV5-8 and TRBJ2-5, is EAGVTQSPTHLIKTRGQQATLRCSPISGHTSVYWYQQALGLGLQFLLWYDEGEERNRGNFPPRFSGRQFPNYSSELNVNALELEDSALYLCASPSGGGETQYFGPGTRLLVL.

V and J are TRBV4-3 and TRBJ1-4, with D hard to call. The germline V gene has CDR1 LGHNA and CDR2 YSLEER. The V and J ends lost 0 bases and 6 bases respectively, with 14 bases between them. The CDR3 length is 16 residues. The CDR3 is CASSQDGKGRDEKLFF. CDR3 nucleotide sequence: TGCGCCAGCAGCCAAGACGGAAAAGGGAGGGATGAAAAACTGTTTTTT.

V is TRBV5-1 and J is TRBJ2-7, with 8 bases lining up with TRBD2. The CDR3 has 15 amino acids. Losses at the gene ends were 0 bases for V and 7 bases for J; bases not matched to a gene: 9. Germline V gives CDR1 SGHRS, CDR2 YFSETQ. CDR3 region: CASSLAYSGRSEQYF. For the CDR3, the DNA is TGCGCCAGCAGCTTGGCTTACAGCGGGAGAAGTGAGCAGTACTTC.

V is TRBV13 and J is TRBJ2-3, with D perhaps matching TRBD1 or TRBD2 (6 bases each). This CDR3 contains 14 residues. Trimming stripped 3 bases from V and 1 base from J, with 8 bases between. Germline assignment: CDR1 PRHDT and CDR2 FYEKMQ (reference sequence). DNA of the CDR3: TGTGCCAGCAGCTTCGGGGGCCGCACAGATACGCAGTATTTT. Translated: CASSFGGRTDTQYF.

The gene calls are TRBV7-9 and TRBJ2-7, with D perhaps assigned TRBD1 or TRBD2 (6 bases each). The germline V gene has CDR1 SEHNR and CDR2 FQNEAQ (reference sequence). Trimming shortened V by 1 base and J by 5 bases, and 12 bases separated the two germline ends. CDR3 length equals 14 residues. The CDR3 is CASSLEGGMNEQYF. In DNA, the CDR3 is TGTGCCAGCAGCTTAGAAGGGGGGATGAACGAGCAGTACTTC. Filled out from reference TRBV7-9 and TRBJ2-7, the complete variable domain reads DTGVSQNPRHKITKRGQNVTFRCDPISEHNRLYWYRQTLGQGPEFLTYFQNEAQLEKSRLLSDRFSAERPKGSFSTLEIQRTEQGDSAMYLCASSLEGGMNEQYFGPGTRLTVT.

This chain uses TRBV19 with TRBJ2-7, with 7 positions matching TRBD1. The germline CDR1 and CDR2 sequences are LNHDA and SQIVND (reference sequence). The junction had 4 bases not matched to a gene; V was cut back by 3 bases and J by 2 bases. The CDR3 has 14 residues. CDR3 sequence (DNA): TGTGCCAGTAGTATCACAGGGGCCACCTACGAGCAGTACTTC. Translation gives CASSITGATYEQYF.

CDR3 sequence: CASSPRQGNQPQHF. CDR3 DNA sequence: TGTGCCAGCAGCCCCAGACAGGGTAATCAGCCCCAGCATTTT. V and J are TRBV4-2 and TRBJ1-5; 7 bases map to TRBD1. CDR3 length: 14 amino acids. Germline V gene sequence: CDR1 LGHNA, CDR2 YNFKEQ. V gave up 4 bases and J gave up 4 bases; unmatched junction bases: 4.

The chain carries TRBV28 and TRBJ2-5, with D tentatively TRBD1 (5 bases). The J call may not be correct, given that the DNA end is closer to TRBJ2-7. The CDR3 runs to 16 residues. Germline assignment: CDR1 MDHEN and CDR2 SYDVKM. The CDR3: CASSGRGRGEFYEQYF. CDR3 DNA: TGTGCCAGCAGCGGCAGAGGAAGGGGCGAATTTTACGAGCAGTACTTC.

V is TRBV18 and J is TRBJ1-1; 7 positions agree with TRBD1. The CDR3 length is 17 residues. Germline trimming cut 3 bases from V and 3 bases from J; bases unmatched to any gene: 13. Germline loops: CDR1 KGHSH, CDR2 LQKENI. The CDR3 region has the DNA TGTGCCAGCTCACCCCAGGGGGTAAGGGAGTTCGACACTGAAGCTTTCTTT. Amino acids: CASSPQGVREFDTEAFF.